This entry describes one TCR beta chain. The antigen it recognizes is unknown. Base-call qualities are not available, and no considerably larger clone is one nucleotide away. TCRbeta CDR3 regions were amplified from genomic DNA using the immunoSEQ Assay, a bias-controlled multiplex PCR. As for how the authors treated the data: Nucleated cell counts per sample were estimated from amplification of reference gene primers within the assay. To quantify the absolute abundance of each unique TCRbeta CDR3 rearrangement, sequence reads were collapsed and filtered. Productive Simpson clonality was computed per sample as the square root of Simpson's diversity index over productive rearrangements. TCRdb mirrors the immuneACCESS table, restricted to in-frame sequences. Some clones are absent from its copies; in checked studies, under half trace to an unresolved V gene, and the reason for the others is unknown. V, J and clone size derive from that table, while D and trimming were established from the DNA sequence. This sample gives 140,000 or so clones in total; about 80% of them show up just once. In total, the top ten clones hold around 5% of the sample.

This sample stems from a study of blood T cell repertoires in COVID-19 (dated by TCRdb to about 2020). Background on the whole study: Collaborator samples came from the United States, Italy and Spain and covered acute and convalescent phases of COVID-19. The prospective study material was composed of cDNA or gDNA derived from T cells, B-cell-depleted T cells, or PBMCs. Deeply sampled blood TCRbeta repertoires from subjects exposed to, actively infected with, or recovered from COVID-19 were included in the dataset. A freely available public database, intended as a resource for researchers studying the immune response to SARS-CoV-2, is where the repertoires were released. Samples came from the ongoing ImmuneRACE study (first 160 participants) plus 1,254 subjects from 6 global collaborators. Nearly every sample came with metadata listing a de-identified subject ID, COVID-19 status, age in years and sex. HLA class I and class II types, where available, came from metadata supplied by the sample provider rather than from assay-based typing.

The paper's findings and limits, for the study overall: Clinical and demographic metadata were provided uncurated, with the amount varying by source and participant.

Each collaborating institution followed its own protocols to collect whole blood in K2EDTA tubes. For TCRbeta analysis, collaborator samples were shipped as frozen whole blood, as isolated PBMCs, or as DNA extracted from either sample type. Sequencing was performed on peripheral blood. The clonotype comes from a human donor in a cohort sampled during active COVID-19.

CDR3 region: CASSFRGADTQYF. The DNA sequence is TGTGCCAGCAGTTTCCGCGGAGCAGATACGCAGTATTTT. In this chain, TRBV12-3 or TRBV12-4 is recombined with TRBJ2-3; no D gene can be assigned with confidence. The CDR3 holds 13 amino acids from the cysteine to the phenylalanine. The DNA shown is the 39-base CDR3, in frame from base 1. The germline ends are 8 bases apart after V is trimmed by 3 bases and J by 4 bases.